These T cell receptor beta chains were read from a single sample in a study of cytomegalovirus exposure and HLA in healthy donors. The data were produced by immunoSEQ multiplex PCR, yet TCRdb's version contains in-frame clones alone and is incomplete. The profile shows over 150,000 clones, about four fifths of them singletons. The sequencing input was PBMCs. The receptors derive from a woman aged 18-30 years in good health and CMV-seropositive. Both conserved end residues are part of each CDR3. The order of the fields is V gene, D gene, J gene, CDR3 length, clone size, CDR3 DNA, CDR3 protein. D genes are given only for firm matches. Clone size is given for some rows only: seen once, a few or many times, or a class if the clone is expanded.

TRBV19	TRBD1	TRBJ1-4	15	-	TGTGCCAGTAGTCCCCCGGGACAGAGTAATGAAAAACTGTTTTTT	CASSPPGQSNEKLFF
TRBV6-5	-	TRBJ1-1	13	-	TGTGCCAGCGGACACAGGTTGAACACTGAAGCTTTCTTT	CASGHRLNTEAFF
TRBV6-6	-	TRBJ2-1	14	-	TGTGCCAGCAGTTCTACCAGGACTTCGGATGAGCAGTTCTTC	CASSSTRTSDEQFF
TRBV7-2	TRBD1	TRBJ1-6	16	once	TGTGCCAGCAGCTTTACCAACAGGGGTGGTAATTCACCCCTCCACTTT	CASSFTNRGGNSPLHF
TRBV6-5	-	TRBJ2-1	13	-	TGTGCCAGCAGTCCCCCCGGAGGCAATGAGCAGTTCTTC	CASSPPGGNEQFF
TRBV29-1	TRBD2	TRBJ2-7	13	-	TGCAGCGTTGAGGGCGGGGGGCACTACGAGCAGTACTTC	CSVEGGGHYEQYF
TRBV9	-	TRBJ1-5	15	-	TGTGCCAGCAGCGTAGAGGGGGGGAGTAATCAGCCCCAGCATTTT	CASSVEGGSNQPQHF
TRBV25-1	-	TRBJ1-6	14	few	TGTGCCAGCAGGGAGGCAGGGGCAAGTTCACCCCTCCACTTT	CASREAGASSPLHF
TRBV7-8	-	TRBJ1-5	16	-	TGTGCCAGCAGCAAGGACAGTCGCCGGCGGTATCAGCCCCAGCATTTT	CASSKDSRRRYQPQHF
TRBV6-6	TRBD1	TRBJ1-6	16	-	TGTGCCAGCAGTCAGGCGGAGGGACAGGGCAACTATCCCCTCCACTTT	CASSQAEGQGNYPLHF
TRBV6-1	-	TRBJ1-6	14	-	TGTGCCAGCAGTGACGCAGAACAGGGTTCACCCCTCCACTTT	CASSDAEQGSPLHF
TRBV7-2	-	TRBJ2-1	18	-	TGTGCCAGCAGCCCGCGACTAGGCGGGGTGCCTCCGGGGAATGAGCAGTTCTTC	CASSPRLGGVPPGNEQFF
TRBV7-9	-	TRBJ2-7	15	-	TGTGCCAGCAGCTTAGATTTGCAGGGGCAGGGGGAGCAGTACTTC	CASSLDLQGQGEQYF
TRBV7-2	-	TRBJ1-1	15	few	TGTGCCAGCAGCTTAGCGGGGGGGGCACACACTGAAGCTTTCTTT	CASSLAGGAHTEAFF
TRBV7-8	-	TRBJ2-7	15	-	TGTGCCAGCAGCGTCGGGAGCCTTTCGGTGGTCGAGCAGTACTTC	CASSVGSLSVVEQYF
TRBV5-1	TRBD1	TRBJ1-2	14	-	TGCGCCAGCAGCTTGGTCGGGGACAGGGGGGACTACACCTTC	CASSLVGDRGDYTF
TRBV7-6	-	TRBJ1-4	14	-	TGTGCCAGCAGCTTAGATGCAGGTGGTGAAAAACTGTTTTTT	CASSLDAGGEKLFF
TRBV6-6	TRBD1	TRBJ2-7	15	-	TGTGCCAGCAGTTTTCCCGGGACAGCAGCCGACGAGCAGTACTTC	CASSFPGTAADEQYF
TRBV4-1	TRBD2	TRBJ2-3	17	-	TGCGCCAGCAGCCTTTCGGGAGGGACTAGCGTCCCAGATACGCAGTATTTT	CASSLSGGTSVPDTQYF
TRBV6-1	-	TRBJ1-5	14	-	TGTGCCAGCAGTGAACGCGGGAGCAATCAGCCCCAGCATTTT	CASSERGSNQPQHF
TRBV9	-	TRBJ1-4	15	-	TGTGCCAGCAGCGGAACAGGGAATCTTGGTGAAAAACTGTTTTTT	CASSGTGNLGEKLFF
TRBV5-1	TRBD1	TRBJ1-2	14	-	TGCGCCAGCAGCTCCCGGGGACAGGTGAATGGCTACACCTTC	CASSSRGQVNGYTF
TRBV6-1	TRBD1	TRBJ1-1	17	-	TGTGCCAGCAGGGAAAGACAGGGTATGGGTCGAAGGACTGAAGCTTTCTTT	CASRERQGMGRRTEAFF
TRBV11-2	-	TRBJ1-3	13	-	TGTGCCAGCCGCACAGCCTCTGGAAACACCATATATTTT	CASRTASGNTIYF
TRBV20-1	-	TRBJ2-3	11	once	TGCAGTGCTACCACTAAAGATACGCAGTATTTT	CSATTKDTQYF
TRBV4-2	-	TRBJ2-3	13	-	TGTGCCAGCAGCCAACTCTCTGGCGATACGCAGTATTTT	CASSQLSGDTQYF
TRBV19	TRBD1	TRBJ1-4	16	once	TGTGCCAGTAGTACAGTAAGGACAGGGGGAAATGAAAAACTGTTTTTT	CASSTVRTGGNEKLFF
TRBV7-8	TRBD2	TRBJ2-7	15	few	TGTGCCAGCAGGGGTACGCGGGGGACCTCCTACGAGCAGTACTTC	CASRGTRGTSYEQYF
TRBV29-1	TRBD1	TRBJ1-3	14	-	TGCAGCGTTGAAGAACAGGGGGTCGAAAACACCATATATTTT	CSVEEQGVENTIYF
TRBV13	TRBD2	TRBJ2-2	16	-	TGTGCCAGCAGCCTTAGCGGGAACACGAACACCGGGGAGCTGTTTTTT	CASSLSGNTNTGELFF
TRBV4-1	-	TRBJ1-3	14	-	TGCGCCAGCAGGGAGTTGGGGGGAGGAAACACCATATATTTT	CASRELGGGNTIYF
TRBV4-1	-	TRBJ1-1	15	-	TGCGCCAGCAGCCAAGGGTTTGCGGGTTACACTGAAGCTTTCTTT	CASSQGFAGYTEAFF
TRBV6-1	-	TRBJ1-1	17	-	TGTGCCAGCAGTGAAGGGTCAGGAATACTCATGAACACTGAAGCTTTCTTT	CASSEGSGILMNTEAFF
TRBV7-9	-	TRBJ1-1	12	-	TGTGCCAGCACGTACGCCGGGGCTGAAGCTTTCTTT	CASTYAGAEAFF
TRBV29-1	-	TRBJ2-7	14	-	TGCAGCGTTGTTGCGGGACTCAGCTCCTACGAGCAGTACTTC	CSVVAGLSSYEQYF
TRBV18	-	TRBJ2-5	13	-	TGTGCCAGCTCACCGACCCTCGGGGAGACCCAGTACTTC	CASSPTLGETQYF
TRBV27	-	TRBJ1-1	14	-	TGTGCCAGCAGTTTGACAGTAATGAACACTGAAGCTTTCTTT	CASSLTVMNTEAFF
TRBV5-1	TRBD1	TRBJ1-2	14	-	TGCGCCAGCAGCTCAGAATGGGACAGCTATGGCTACACCTTC	CASSSEWDSYGYTF
TRBV7-6	TRBD2	TRBJ2-3	15	-	TGTGCCAGCAGCACGACTAGCGGGGATACAGATACGCAGTATTTT	CASSTTSGDTDTQYF
TRBV4-2	TRBD1	TRBJ1-2	14	few	TGTGCCAGCAGCCGCACCGGGACAGACTATGGCTACACCTTC	CASSRTGTDYGYTF
TRBV5-5	-	TRBJ2-5	14	once	TGTGCCAGCACTTTGGAGGGCATTGTGGGGACCCAGTACTTC	CASTLEGIVGTQYF
TRBV20-1	-	TRBJ2-2	11	-	TGCAGTGCTAGTCTACCCGGGGAGCTGTTTTTT	CSASLPGELFF
TRBV7-8	TRBD1	TRBJ1-5	15	few	TGTGCCAGCAGCTTAAGGGAGGACAGGGGACGGCCCCAGCATTTT	CASSLREDRGRPQHF
TRBV25-1	-	TRBJ2-7	13	-	TGTGCCAGCAGTGTCGGGAGTTCCTACGAGCAGTACTTC	CASSVGSSYEQYF
TRBV2	-	TRBJ2-1	12	-	TGTGCCAGTCTAGGGGGGGGCCGTGAGCAGTTCTTC	CASLGGGREQFF
TRBV20-1	-	TRBJ1-1	11	-	TGCAAGACCGACAGAAACACTGAAGCTTTCTTT	CKTDRNTEAFF
TRBV7-6	-	TRBJ2-3	16	-	TGTGCCAGCAGCTTCTCCTCTCAGAGCGTTACAGATACGCAGTATTTT	CASSFSSQSVTDTQYF
TRBV1	-	TRBJ2-1	13	-	TGCACCAGCAGCCAAGAGCTGGCGAGGGAGCAGTTCTTC	CTSSQELAREQFF
TRBV25-1	-	TRBJ1-1	13	few	TGTGCCAGCGGGGGGTTAGGGAACACTGAAGCTTTCTTT	CASGGLGNTEAFF